Each of the 12 T cell receptor beta chains below was sequenced from the same sample in a study of T cell clones after liver transplantation. The data were produced by immunoSEQ multiplex PCR, yet TCRdb's version contains in-frame clones alone and is incomplete. The table records about 100,000 clones, around 83% of them present only once. The sample consisted of CD4+ T cells from blood, taken before liver transplant. The receptors come from a human donor who received a liver transplant.

The CDR3 loop is CASSPHRQGSSGANVLTF. The CDR3, as DNA: TGTGCCAGCTCACCGCATCGACAGGGGAGCTCTGGGGCCAACGTCCTGACTTTC. The chain uses TRBV18 and TRBJ2-6; 8 bases are shared with TRBD1. The ends lost 3 bases at V and 0 bases at J; junction bases unmatched: 7. The germline V gene encodes CDR1 KGHSH and CDR2 LQKENI. This CDR3 is built from 18 residues.

A few counts support this clone. The rearrangement joins TRBV9 to TRBJ1-2; TRBD1 matches 8 bases. Trimming took 6 bases from V and 4 from J; bases not matched to a gene: 11. The germline V gene has CDR1 SGDLS and CDR2 YYNGEE. The CDR3 has 15 residues. In nucleotides, the CDR3 is TGTGCCAGCATCAAAGGGGCAGGGGGCCTCTATGGCTACACCTTC. This sequence encodes CASIKGAGGLYGYTF.

The chain uses TRBV29-1 and TRBJ2-5; D possibly matches TRBD1 or TRBD2 (5 bases each). Germline CDR1 reads SQVTM; CDR2 reads ANQGSEA. The CDR3 has 11 amino acids. Trimming cost V 4 bases and J 4 bases, with 7 bases left between them. As DNA, the CDR3 is TGCAGCGTTGCTGGGGGAGAGACCCAGTACTTC. Translated, it gives CSVAGGETQYF. The full variable domain, completed using reference TRBV29-1 and TRBJ2-5, is SAVISQKPSRDICQRGTSLTIQCQVDSQVTMMFWYRQQPGQSLTLIATANQGSEATYESGFVIDKFPISRPNLTFSTLTVSNMSPEDSSIYLCSVAGGETQYFGPGTRLLVL.

The chain joins TRBV5-1 to TRBJ2-5; unclear D gene. Germline V gene lookup returns CDR1 SGHRS and CDR2 YFSETQ. V dropped 1 base and J dropped 1 base, with 2 bases sitting between them. The CDR3 loop spans 12 amino acids. CDR3 DNA sequence: TGCGCCAGCAGCTTGCCCCAAGAGACCCAGTACTTC. Protein sequence: CASSLPQETQYF.

J is TRBJ2-2 and V is TRBV27; 7 bases map to TRBD1. CDR1 MNHEY and CDR2 SMNVEV come from the germline V gene (reference sequence). The CDR3 has 17 residues. The ends lost 8 bases at V and 3 bases at J; junction bases unmatched: 15. The CDR3 loop is CASQRPGQTIYTGELFF. As DNA, the CDR3 is TGTGCCAGCCAACGTCCGGGACAGACAATTTACACCGGGGAGCTGTTTTTT.

This clone was observed once. The chain carries TRBV6-5 and TRBJ1-5; perhaps TRBD1 as D (6 bases). Germline V lookup: CDR1 MNHEY, CDR2 SVGAGI. V lost 5 bases and J 0 bases, leaving 8 bases between the germline ends. The CDR3 has 14 residues. CDR3 sequence: CASSQGYSNQPQHF. In DNA, the CDR3 is TGTGCCAGCAGTCAGGGGTATAGCAATCAGCCCCAGCATTTT.

This chain links TRBV28 with TRBJ1-1; D possibly corresponds to TRBD1 (6 bases). The CDR3 covers 14 residues. The V end was cut by 6 bases, the J end by 7 bases, with 18 bases between. Looked up from germline, CDR1 is MDHEN and CDR2 is SYDVKM. CDR3 in DNA: TGTGCCAGCAGCTACGGAGGGGGGGCGCGTGAAGCTTTCTTT. Its protein is CASSYGGGAREAFF.

The rearrangement links TRBV19 to TRBJ2-7; no firm D call. The CDR3 extends over 13 amino acids. Trimming left V 3 bases short and J 2 bases short, with 8 bases between. Germline CDR1 LNHDA, CDR2 SQIVND (reference sequence). Here the CDR3 DNA reads TGTGCCAGTAGTATCGGCTGGACCTACGAGCAGTACTTC. Protein product: CASSIGWTYEQYF.

This clone appeared a single time. V and J are TRBV28 and TRBJ2-5; 8 nucleotides align to TRBD1. The CDR3 is made up of 13 amino acids. Looked up from germline, CDR1 is MDHEN and CDR2 is SYDVKM. The junction had 4 bases not matched to a gene; V was cut back by 8 bases and J by 2 bases. DNA for the CDR3: TGTGCCAGCCGCCAGGGGGCACAAGAGACCCAGTACTTC. It is translated as CASRQGAQETQYF.

The V gene is TRBV15, the J gene TRBJ2-7; D not certain. Trimming left V 3 bases short and J 6 bases short, with 9 bases between. Germline V gene sequence: CDR1 LNHNV, CDR2 YYDKDF (reference sequence). The CDR3 is 12 amino acids. The CDR3 region is CATSRALGEQYF. The CDR3 coding sequence is TGTGCCACCAGCAGGGCGCTAGGCGAGCAGTACTTC.

This clone was seen more than once but under ten times. The V call is TRBV27, the J call TRBJ2-7; 10 bases agree with TRBD1. The germline V gene encodes CDR1 MNHEY and CDR2 SMNVEV (reference sequence). The CDR3 is made up of 14 amino acids. J lost 5 bases, V lost 7 bases, and 8 bases had no gene match. The CDR3 region has the DNA TGTGCCAGCAACCGACAGGGGGCCGGTGACGAGCAGTACTTC. This sequence encodes CASNRQGAGDEQYF.

This chain connects TRBV27 to TRBJ1-5; perhaps TRBD1 as D (5 bases). Germline loops: CDR1 MNHEY, CDR2 SMNVEV (reference sequence). Trimming took 2 bases from V and 4 from J, leaving 18 bases between them. CDR3 length: 17 residues. This CDR3 is CASSLGLRGGWNQPQHF. CDR3 sequence (DNA): TGTGCCAGCAGTTTAGGACTTCGCGGGGGTTGGAATCAGCCCCAGCATTTT.